The 19 T cell receptor beta chains below come from one sample, sequenced in a study of T cells after yellow fever vaccination. Each CDR3 protein gets one entry after TCRdb re-called the 5' RACE reads with MiXCR. The sample yields under 600,000 distinct CDR3 sequences, approximately 12% seen once. Specimen: PBMCs, collected on the day of the yellow fever booster vaccination. The origin of the receptors is a man younger than 40 who received the YFV17D yellow fever vaccine.

This clonotype was recorded a few times. The V gene is TRBV20-1, the J gene TRBJ1-1; D possibly corresponds to TRBD1 (5 bases). In germline, CDR1 is DFQATT, CDR2 SNEGSKA (reference sequence). Trimming removed 0 bases at V and 6 bases at J, with 11 bases between. This CDR3 has 13 residues. Here the CDR3 reads CSAREAGRAEAFF. The CDR3 nucleotides are TGCAGTGCTAGAGAGGCAGGGAGGGCTGAAGCTTTCTTT.

V and J are TRBV6-8 and TRBJ2-2; TRBD2 aligns across 9 bases. V was clipped by 6 bases and J by 2 bases; unmatched bases: 16. Germline CDR1 MNHGY, CDR2 SAAAGT. The CDR3 covers 19 residues. The CDR3 DNA reads TGTGCCAGCAGGCCGTTGCGGATGAGCGGGAGGTCCAACACCGGGGAGCTGTTTTTT. This encodes CASRPLRMSGRSNTGELFF.

The genes are TRBV5-4 and TRBJ1-2; D is unresolved. CDR1 is SGHNT and CDR2 is YYREEE in the germline V gene (reference sequence). The CDR3 contains 13 residues. V was pared by 3 bases and J by 11 bases, with 17 bases between. The CDR3 sequence is CASSSVSNRGYTF. The CDR3 bases are TGTGCCAGCAGCTCCGTTTCGAATCGGGGTTACACCTTC. Using reference TRBV5-4 and TRBJ1-2 for the parts outside the CDR3, the full variable domain is ETGVTQSPTHLIKTRGQQVTLRCSSQSGHNTVSWYQQALGQGPQFIFQYYREEENGRGNFPPRFSGLQFPNYSSELNVNALELDDSALYLCASSSVSNRGYTFGSGTRLTVV.

The V call is TRBV9, the J call TRBJ2-5; a possible D gene is TRBD2 (6 bases). The CDR3 extends over 14 amino acids. V was shortened by 2 bases and J by 2 bases, with 10 bases between the two germline ends. CDR1 and CDR2 (germline): SGDLS, YYNGEE. The CDR3 protein is CASSVLGRQETQYF. In DNA, the CDR3 is TGTGCCAGCAGCGTTTTAGGGAGGCAAGAGACCCAGTACTTC.

CDR3 region: CASHQMGTVPERQFF. Written as DNA, the CDR3 is TGCGCCAGCCACCAAATGGGGACCGTTCCGGAGAGGCAGTTCTTC. The genes are TRBV5-1 and TRBJ2-1; either TRBD1 or TRBD2 may supply D (5 bases each). This CDR3 has 15 amino acids. The V end lost 7 bases, the J end lost 12 bases, and 26 bases lay between the germline ends. CDR1 is SGHRS, CDR2 YFSETQ, per germline.

This clonotype was seen more than once but under ten times. V and J are TRBV6-5 and TRBJ2-3, with D perhaps matching TRBD1 or TRBD2 (5 bases each). Deletions cut 8 bases from V and 8 bases from J, with 14 bases between. CDR1 MNHEY and CDR2 SVGAGI come from the germline V gene. The CDR3 totals 12 residues. CDR3 bases: TGTGCCAGCGTGTCGTCGGGGCGTACGCAGTATTTT. Its translation: CASVSSGRTQYF.

V gene TRBV5-6 combines with J gene TRBJ1-5; TRBD1 matches at 8 bases. This CDR3 spans 14 amino acids. J was trimmed by 7 bases and V by 2 bases; bases with no gene match: 5. Looked up from germline, CDR1 is SGHDT and CDR2 is YYEEEE. The CDR3 protein is CASSLQGGIQPQHF. Here the CDR3 DNA reads TGTGCCAGCAGCTTACAGGGGGGTATCCAGCCCCAGCATTTT.

CDR3 sequence reads: CASSFSGQAQETQYF. CDR3 in DNA: TGTGCCAGCAGCTTTTCCGGACAGGCGCAAGAGACCCAGTACTTC. The gene calls are TRBV13 and TRBJ2-5, with 7 bases that match TRBD1. Germline CDR1 reads PRHDT; CDR2 reads FYEKMQ (reference sequence). Trimming cost V 3 bases and J 2 bases; bases outside gene matches: 6. The CDR3 has 15 amino acids.

This sequence joins TRBV7-3 and TRBJ2-1, with 7 bases matching TRBD1. This CDR3 has 16 residues. Per the germline V gene, CDR1 is SGHTA and CDR2 is FQGTGA. Losses at the gene ends were 4 bases for V and 3 bases for J; bases not matched to a gene: 9. CDR3 nucleotides: TGTGCCAGCAGCTCAACAGGGGCGCGCAGCTACAATGAGCAGTTCTTC. Protein: CASSSTGARSYNEQFF.

This chain joins TRBV7-9 and TRBJ2-1; 9 bases line up with TRBD1. The germline gives CDR1 SEHNR, CDR2 FQNEAQ (reference sequence). Trimming at V came to 6 bases and at J to 8 bases, leaving 14 bases not matched to a gene. This CDR3 is 16 amino acids long. The DNA for the CDR3 is TGTGCCAGCAGGTCTATGGACAGGGGCCGACAGGATGAGCAGTTCTTC. Translating gives CASRSMDRGRQDEQFF.

This chain uses TRBV20-1 with TRBJ2-1, with D perhaps TRBD1 (6 bases). The CDR3 totals 14 residues. Looked up from germline, CDR1 is DFQATT and CDR2 is SNEGSKA (reference sequence). V shed 5 bases and J shed 2 bases, with 13 bases lying between them. The CDR3, as DNA: TGCAGTGCTGGGACACCGGGGACCTACAATGAGCAGTTCTTC. Translating gives CSAGTPGTYNEQFF.

The genes are TRBV27 and TRBJ2-7, with 16 bases that match TRBD2. CDR1 is MNHEY, CDR2 SMNVEV, per germline (reference sequence). This CDR3 contains 17 residues. The ends lost 4 bases at V and 3 bases at J; junction bases unmatched: 6. This CDR3 is CASSSGTSGRARYEQYF. CDR3 in DNA: TGTGCCAGCAGTTCGGGGACTAGCGGGAGGGCCCGCTACGAGCAGTACTTC.

This clonotype has only a few counts. This rearrangement joins TRBV2 to TRBJ1-2, with 7 bases that match TRBD1. Trimming cost V 9 bases and J 7 bases; bases outside gene matches: 5. The CDR3 consists of 11 residues. Germline loops: CDR1 SNHLY, CDR2 FYNNEI. CDR3 in DNA: TGTGCCAGTTACACAGGGGTTGGCTACACCTTC. Encoded protein: CASYTGVGYTF.

At least ten counts were recorded for this clonotype. CDR3 sequence reads: CASSLWDRFAYEQYF. The CDR3 nucleotides read TGCGCCAGCAGCTTGTGGGACAGGTTCGCCTACGAGCAGTACTTC. The rearrangement uses TRBV5-1 and TRBJ2-7; 8 nucleotides line up with TRBD1. Germline-derived CDR1 and CDR2 are SGHRS and YFSETQ. V shed 1 base, J shed 2 bases, and the junction held 5 bases outside the gene matches. The length of the CDR3 is 15 residues.

The rearrangement joins TRBV19 to TRBJ2-5; TRBD1 agrees at 9 bases. V shed 7 bases and J 5 bases; nucleotides not matched to a gene: 11. The V gene's germline CDR1 is LNHDA and CDR2 SQIVND (reference sequence). This CDR3 contains 15 residues. The CDR3 is CASNRGTGRGETQYF. CDR3 DNA sequence: TGTGCCAGTAATCGCGGGACAGGGCGAGGGGAGACCCAGTACTTC.

This clonotype was detected a few times. The chain combines TRBV12-3 or TRBV12-4 with TRBJ2-1; 7 bases line up with TRBD2. V was clipped by 2 bases and J by 2 bases; unmatched bases: 9. The CDR3 is 17 amino acids. CDR3 nucleotide sequence: TGTGCCAGCAGTTTAAGGATGACCGGGAGGCCCTACAATGAGCAGTTCTTC. Its protein is CASSLRMTGRPYNEQFF.

This clonotype was detected a few times. The chain has TRBV27 and TRBJ2-7, with D possibly being TRBD2 (5 bases). Germline CDR1 MNHEY, CDR2 SMNVEV (reference sequence). V lost 5 bases, J lost 5 bases, and 19 bases lay in between. The CDR3 consists of 15 residues. CDR3 loop: CASSPRTGFGNEQYF. The DNA for the CDR3 is TGTGCCAGCAGTCCAAGGACGGGGTTTGGGAACGAGCAGTACTTC.

The CDR3 nucleotides are TGTGCCAGCAGCTTGCCTAGCGGTCCCTCAATGAGGGCCTACGAGCAGTACTTC. This codes for CASSLPSGPSMRAYEQYF. The V call is TRBV5-4, the J call TRBJ2-7, with 7 positions matching TRBD2. Trimming at V came to 1 base and at J to 2 bases, leaving 15 bases not matched to a gene. CDR1 is SGHNT, CDR2 YYREEE, per germline (reference sequence). The CDR3 runs 18 residues.

This chain joins TRBV9 and TRBJ1-1, with D unresolved. Germline V CDR1 and CDR2: SGDLS, YYNGEE. This CDR3 comprises 13 residues. V was pared by 1 base and J by 1 base, with 5 bases between. The CDR3 bases are TGTGCCAGCAGCGTAAATCCGAACACTGAAGCTTTCTTT. Translating gives CASSVNPNTEAFF.